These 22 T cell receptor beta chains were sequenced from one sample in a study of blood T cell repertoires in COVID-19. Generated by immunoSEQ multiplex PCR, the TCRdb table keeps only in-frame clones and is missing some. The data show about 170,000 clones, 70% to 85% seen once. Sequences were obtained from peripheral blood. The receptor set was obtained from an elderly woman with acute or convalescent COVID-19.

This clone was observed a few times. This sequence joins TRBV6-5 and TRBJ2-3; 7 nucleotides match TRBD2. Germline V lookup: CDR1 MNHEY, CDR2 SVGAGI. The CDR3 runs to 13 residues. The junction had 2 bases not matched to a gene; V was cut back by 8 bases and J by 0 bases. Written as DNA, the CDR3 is TGTGCCAGCCAGCGGGGCAGCACAGATACGCAGTATTTT. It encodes CASQRGSTDTQYF.

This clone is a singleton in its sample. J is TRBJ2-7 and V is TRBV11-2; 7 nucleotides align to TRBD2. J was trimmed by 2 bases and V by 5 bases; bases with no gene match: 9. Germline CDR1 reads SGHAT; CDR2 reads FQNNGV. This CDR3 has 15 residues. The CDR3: CASSEGLPPTYEQYF. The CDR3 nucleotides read TGTGCCAGCAGCGAGGGACTACCGCCGACCTACGAGCAGTACTTC. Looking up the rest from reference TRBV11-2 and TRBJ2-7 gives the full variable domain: EAGVAQSPRYKIIEKRQSVAFWCNPISGHATLYWYQQILGQGPKLLIQFQNNGVVDDSQLPKDRFSAERLKGVDSTLKIQPAKLEDSAVYLCASSEGLPPTYEQYFGPGTRLTVT.

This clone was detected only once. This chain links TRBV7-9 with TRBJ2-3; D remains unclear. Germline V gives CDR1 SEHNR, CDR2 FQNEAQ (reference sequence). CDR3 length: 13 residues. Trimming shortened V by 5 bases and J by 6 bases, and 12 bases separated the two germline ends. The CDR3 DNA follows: TGTGCCAGCAGCCTCTCTACTGTGGATACGCAGTATTTT. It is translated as CASSLSTVDTQYF.

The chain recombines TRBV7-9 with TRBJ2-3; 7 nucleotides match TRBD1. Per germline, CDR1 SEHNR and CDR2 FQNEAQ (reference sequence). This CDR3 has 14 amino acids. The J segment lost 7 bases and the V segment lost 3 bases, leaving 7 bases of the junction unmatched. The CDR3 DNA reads TGTGCCAGCAGCTTGATGGGACAGTGGCATACGCAGTATTTT. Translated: CASSLMGQWHTQYF.

The CDR3 loop is CASSLGPGGNQPQHF. DNA of the CDR3: TGCGCCAGCAGCTTGGGGCCGGGGGGCAATCAGCCCCAGCATTTT. The chain combines TRBV5-1 with TRBJ1-5; the D gene is possibly TRBD1 (5 bases). V dropped 0 bases and J dropped 2 bases, with 9 bases sitting between them. CDR1 is SGHRS, CDR2 YFSETQ, per germline. The CDR3 covers 15 residues.

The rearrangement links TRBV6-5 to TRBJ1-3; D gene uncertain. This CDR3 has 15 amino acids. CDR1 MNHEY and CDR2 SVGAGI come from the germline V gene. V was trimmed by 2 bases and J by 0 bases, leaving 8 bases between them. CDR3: CASSYVGSSGNTIYF. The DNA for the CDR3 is TGTGCCAGCAGTTACGTAGGGAGCTCTGGAAACACCATATATTTT.

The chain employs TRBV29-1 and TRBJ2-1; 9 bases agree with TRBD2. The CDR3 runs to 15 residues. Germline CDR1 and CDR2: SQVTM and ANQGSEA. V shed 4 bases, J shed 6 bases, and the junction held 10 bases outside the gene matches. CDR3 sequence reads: CSVGPGREGGNEQFF. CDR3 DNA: TGCAGCGTTGGTCCGGGGCGGGAGGGCGGCAATGAGCAGTTCTTC.

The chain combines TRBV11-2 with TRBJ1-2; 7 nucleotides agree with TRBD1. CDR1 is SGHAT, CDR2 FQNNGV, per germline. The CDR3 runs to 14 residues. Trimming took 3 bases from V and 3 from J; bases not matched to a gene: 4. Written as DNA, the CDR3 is TGTGCCAGCAGCTTCCGACAGGGTTACTATGGCTACACCTTC. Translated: CASSFRQGYYGYTF.

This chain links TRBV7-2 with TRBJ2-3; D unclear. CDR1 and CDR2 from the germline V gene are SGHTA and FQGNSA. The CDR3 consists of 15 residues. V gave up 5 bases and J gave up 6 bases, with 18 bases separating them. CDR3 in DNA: TGTGCCAGCAGCCAACCAACCCTAGGCGTGGATACGCAGTATTTT. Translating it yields CASSQPTLGVDTQYF.

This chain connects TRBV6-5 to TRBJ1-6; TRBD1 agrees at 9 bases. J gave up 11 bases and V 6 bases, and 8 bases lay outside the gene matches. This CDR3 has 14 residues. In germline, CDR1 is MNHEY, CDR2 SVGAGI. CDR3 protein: CASRTSGTGTPLHF. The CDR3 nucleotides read TGTGCCAGCAGAACCTCCGGGACAGGGACACCCCTCCACTTT.

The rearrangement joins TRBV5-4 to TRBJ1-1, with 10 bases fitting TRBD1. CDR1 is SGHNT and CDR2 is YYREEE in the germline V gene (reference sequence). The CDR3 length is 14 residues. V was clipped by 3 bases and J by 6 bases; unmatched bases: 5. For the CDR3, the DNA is TGTGCCAGCAGCTCGTGGGACAGGGGACCTGAAGCTTTCTTT. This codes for CASSSWDRGPEAFF.

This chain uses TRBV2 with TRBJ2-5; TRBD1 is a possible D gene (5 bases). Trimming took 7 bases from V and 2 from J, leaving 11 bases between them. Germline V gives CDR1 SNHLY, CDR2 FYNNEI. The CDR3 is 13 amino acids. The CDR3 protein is CASMARAQETQYF. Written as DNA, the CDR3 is TGTGCCAGCATGGCCAGGGCTCAAGAGACCCAGTACTTC. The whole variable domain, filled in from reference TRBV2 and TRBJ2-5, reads EPEVTQTPSHQVTQMGQEVILRCVPISNHLYFYWYRQILGQKVEFLVSFYNNEISEKSEIFDDQFSVERPDGSNFTLKIRSTKLEDSAMYFCASMARAQETQYFGPGTRLLVL.

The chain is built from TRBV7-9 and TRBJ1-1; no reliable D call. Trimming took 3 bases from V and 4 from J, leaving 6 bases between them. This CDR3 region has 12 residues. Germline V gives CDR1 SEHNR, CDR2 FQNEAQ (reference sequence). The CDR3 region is CASSFAGTEAFF. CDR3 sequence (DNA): TGTGCCAGCAGCTTTGCGGGCACTGAAGCTTTCTTT.

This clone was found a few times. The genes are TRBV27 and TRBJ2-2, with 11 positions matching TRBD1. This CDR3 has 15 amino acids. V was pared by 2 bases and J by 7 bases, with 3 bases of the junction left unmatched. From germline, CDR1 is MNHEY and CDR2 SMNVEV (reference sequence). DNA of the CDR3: TGTGCCAGCAGTTTACGGACAGGGGGCATCGGGGAGCTGTTTTTT. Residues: CASSLRTGGIGELFF.

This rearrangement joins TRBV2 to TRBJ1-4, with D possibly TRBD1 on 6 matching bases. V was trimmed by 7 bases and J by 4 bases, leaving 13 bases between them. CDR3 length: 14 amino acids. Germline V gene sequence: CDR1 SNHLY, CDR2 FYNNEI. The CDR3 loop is CASNLRGYNEKLFF. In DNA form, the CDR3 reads TGTGCCAGCAACCTTAGGGGGTATAATGAAAAACTGTTTTTT.

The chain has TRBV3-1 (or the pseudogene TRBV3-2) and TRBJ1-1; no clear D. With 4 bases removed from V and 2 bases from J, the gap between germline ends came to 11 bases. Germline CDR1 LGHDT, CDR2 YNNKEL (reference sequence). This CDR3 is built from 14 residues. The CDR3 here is CASSPQTSNTEAFF. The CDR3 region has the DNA TGTGCCAGCAGCCCCCAGACTTCTAACACTGAAGCTTTCTTT.

The CDR3 DNA sequence: TGTGCCAGTAGTAGTCGGGGTTCCTCTGGGGCCAACGTCCTGACTTTC. Translating gives CASSSRGSSGANVLTF. V usage is TRBV19 and J usage is TRBJ2-6; weak D call: TRBD2 (5 bases). V was shortened by 4 bases and J by 0 bases, with 10 bases between the two germline ends. Germline CDR1 reads LNHDA; CDR2 reads SQIVND (reference sequence). This CDR3 is built from 16 residues. Drawing the rest from reference TRBV19 and TRBJ2-6, the complete variable domain is DGGITQSPKYLFRKEGQNVTLSCEQNLNHDAMYWYRQDPGQGLRLIYYSQIVNDFQKGDIAEGYSVSREKKESFPLTVTSAQKNPTAFYLCASSSRGSSGANVLTFGAGSRLTVL.

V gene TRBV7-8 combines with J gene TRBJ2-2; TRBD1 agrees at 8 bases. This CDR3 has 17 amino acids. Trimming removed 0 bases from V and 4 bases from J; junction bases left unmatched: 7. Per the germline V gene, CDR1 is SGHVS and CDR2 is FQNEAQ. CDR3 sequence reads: CASSLAFYRGSTGELFF. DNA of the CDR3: TGTGCCAGCAGCTTAGCGTTTTACAGGGGGAGCACCGGGGAGCTGTTTTTT.

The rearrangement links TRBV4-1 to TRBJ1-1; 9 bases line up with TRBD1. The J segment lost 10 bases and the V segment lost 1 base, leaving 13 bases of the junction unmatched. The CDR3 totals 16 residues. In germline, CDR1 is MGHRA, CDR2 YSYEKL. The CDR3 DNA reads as TGCGCCAGCAGCCAAGGCCCACGGGACAGGGCCGGAGGAGCTTTCTTT. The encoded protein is CASSQGPRDRAGGAFF.

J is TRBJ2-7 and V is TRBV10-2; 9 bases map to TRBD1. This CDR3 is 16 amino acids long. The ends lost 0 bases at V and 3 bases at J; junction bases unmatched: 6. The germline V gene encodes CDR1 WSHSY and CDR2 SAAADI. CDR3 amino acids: CASSESTGTGFYEQYF. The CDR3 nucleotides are TGCGCCAGCAGTGAGTCGACCGGGACAGGGTTCTACGAGCAGTACTTC.

As DNA, the CDR3 is TGTGCCAGCAGTCGGACTAGCGGGAGTCCTACCGGGGAGCTGTTTTTT. It codes for CASSRTSGSPTGELFF. The chain is built from TRBV21-1 and TRBJ2-2; the D call in the table, TRBD2, was not verified against the DNA. TRBV21-1 counts as a pseudogene. The CDR3 is 16 residues long.

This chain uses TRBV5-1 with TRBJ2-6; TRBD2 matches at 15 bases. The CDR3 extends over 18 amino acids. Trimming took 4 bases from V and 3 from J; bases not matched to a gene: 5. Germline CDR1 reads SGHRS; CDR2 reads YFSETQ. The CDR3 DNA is TGCGCCAGCAGCCCGGGACTAGCGGGAGGCCTTGGGGCCAACGTCCTGACTTTC. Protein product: CASSPGLAGGLGANVLTF. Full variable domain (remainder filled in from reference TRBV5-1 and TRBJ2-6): KAGVTQTPRYLIKTRGQQVTLSCSPISGHRSVSWYQQTPGQGLQFLFEYFSETQRNKGNFPGRFSGRQFSNSRSEMNVSTLELGDSALYLCASSPGLAGGLGANVLTFGAGSRLTVL.